The 3 T cell receptor beta chains in this list originate from one sample, sequenced in a study of memory CD4+ T cells and cytomegalovirus serostatus. The repertoire was sequenced with immunoSEQ multiplex PCR; TCRdb's copy has only in-frame clones and lacks some. Here the sample spans tens of thousands of clones, about three quarters being singletons. The sort gate was single viable CD3+CD4+CD8-CD45RO+ cells for memory CD4+ T cells. Material: memory CD4+ T cells from blood. The receptors come from an adult in good health and CMV-seronegative.

On this clone itself: Germline is not matched at one junction end, which may reflect a read error. The rearrangement joins TRBV7-7 to TRBJ1-1; D ambiguous. CDR1 is SSHAT and CDR2 is FNYEAQ in the germline V gene (reference sequence). The CDR3 totals 13 residues. The CDR3 nucleotides are TGTGCTAGCAGCTTAGAGCTGAACACTGAAGCTTTCTTT. Amino acids: CASSLELNTEAFF.

The chain employs TRBV10-3 and TRBJ2-5; no clear D gene. The CDR3 runs 14 residues. Trimming shortened V by 0 bases and J by 3 bases, and 8 bases separated the two germline ends. CDR1 ENHRY and CDR2 SYGVKD come from the germline V gene. CDR3 bases: TGTGCCATCAGTGAGTCGGGGTTAGAAGAGACCCAGTACTTC. Translating gives CAISESGLEETQYF.

The rearrangement uses TRBV30 and TRBJ2-1; unclear D gene. The CDR3 is 12 residues long. Germline loops: CDR1 GTSNPN, CDR2 SVGIG (reference sequence). The V gene lost 4 bases and the J gene lost 6 bases, with 10 bases spanning the gap. Written as DNA, the CDR3 is TGTGCCTGGACGGTAGGGCCCAATGAGCAGTTCTTC. Its protein is CAWTVGPNEQFF.